This T cell receptor beta chain was identified during a study of T cells in Graves' hyperthyroidism and ophthalmopathy. Background on the study: Peripheral blood draws took place at initial diagnosis, ahead of any treatment.

Whole-study findings and limits: Most thyroid-expanded clonotypes above 0.001 were also found in blood. The model anticipated ophthalmopathy a median about six months pre-onset.

On this clonotype itself: Its antigen is not known.

Amplification targeted TCR beta CDR3 regions from RNA transcripts. The HTBI primer set drove a first-round RT-PCR of the TCR CDR3. TCRdb re-called the multiplex PCR reads through MiXCR, storing one row per CDR3 protein. The table has 300,000 to 450,000 distinct CDR3 sequences, about 16% seen once. Germline V gene lookup returns CDR1 MGHDK and CDR2 SYGVNS. There are 15 residues in the CDR3. V lost 1 base, J lost 6 bases, and 16 bases lay in between. Sequencing was performed on blood. This sequence originates from a woman aged 30 to 39 with Graves' hyperthyroidism. The chain employs TRBV25-1 and TRBJ2-7; TRBD1 is a possible D gene (6 bases). The CDR3 spells CASSESGTPASEQYF. As DNA, the CDR3 is TGTGCCAGCAGTGAATCGGGGACACCGGCCTCCGAGCAGTACTTC.